These 14 T cell receptor beta chains originate from one sample sequenced in a study of T cells in tuberculosis. Clones were sequenced by immunoSEQ multiplex PCR, and TCRdb holds only the in-frame ones, with some missing. Of approximately 28,000 clones listed, approximately 93% are singletons. The sequenced sample was PBMCs. Receptor source: a donor aged 10-29 years with latent tuberculosis or without tuberculosis infection.

The chain links TRBV11-1 to TRBJ2-1; weak D call: TRBD1 (6 bases). V lost 5 bases and J 10 bases, leaving 18 bases between the germline ends. The CDR3 is made up of 14 amino acids. Germline loops: CDR1 SGHAT, CDR2 FQDESV (reference sequence). The CDR3 nucleotides read TGTGCCAGCAGCCCTCGAAGTTTTAGGGGGGAGCAGTTCTTC. Translated: CASSPRSFRGEQFF.

J is TRBJ2-1 and V is TRBV7-3; maybe TRBD2 (5 bases). With 5 bases removed from V and 6 bases from J, the gap between germline ends came to 14 bases. Germline lookup yields CDR1 SGHTA and CDR2 FQGTGA. CDR3 length: 14 residues. CDR3 bases: TGTGCCAGCAGCCAACCAGGACTGGGCAATGAGCAGTTCTTC. Translated: CASSQPGLGNEQFF. The variable domain in full, completed from reference TRBV7-3 and TRBJ2-1, reads GAGVSQTPSNKVTEKGKYVELRCDPISGHTALYWYRQSLGQGPEFLIYFQGTGAADDSGLPNDRFFAVRPEGSVSTLKIQRTERGDSAVYLCASSQPGLGNEQFFGPGTRLTVL.

The chain couples TRBV4-2 to TRBJ2-7; 8 bases map to TRBD1. This CDR3 is built from 18 residues. From germline, CDR1 is LGHNA and CDR2 YNFKEQ. The trim removed 4 bases at V and 4 bases at J, leaving 18 bases unmatched. DNA for the CDR3: TGTGCCAGCAGCCCCGCCCACGGCGGGACAGGCCTTTCGTACGAGCAGTACTTC. Its translation is CASSPAHGGTGLSYEQYF.

The count of this clone is one. The rearrangement links TRBV19 to TRBJ1-4; 10 nucleotides match TRBD1. The trim removed 3 bases at V and 8 bases at J, leaving 12 bases unmatched. Germline CDR1 and CDR2: LNHDA and SQIVND (reference sequence). CDR3 size: 17 residues. The CDR3 protein is CASSMRRQGAPREKLFF. The DNA of the CDR3 is TGTGCCAGTAGTATGAGAAGACAGGGGGCGCCGCGGGAAAAACTGTTTTTT.

The chain has TRBV2 and TRBJ2-1, with D possibly being TRBD1 (5 bases). Germline CDR1 is SNHLY and CDR2 is FYNNEI. The CDR3 length is 14 residues. The V end lost 6 bases, the J end lost 7 bases, and 16 bases lay between the germline ends. CDR3 sequence: CASRQDQNQNEQFF. In DNA, the CDR3 is TGTGCCAGCAGACAGGACCAAAACCAGAATGAGCAGTTCTTC.

The chain carries TRBV28 and TRBJ1-4, with TRBD1 as a possible D gene (5 bases). The CDR3 totals 16 residues. V was clipped by 6 bases and J by 5 bases, with 19 bases between them. CDR1 is MDHEN and CDR2 is SYDVKM in the germline V gene. CDR3 loop: CASSLADSYPNEKLFF. CDR3 DNA: TGTGCCAGCAGCCTCGCTGACAGTTACCCCAATGAAAAACTGTTTTTT.

CDR3 amino acids: CASSLRTPGQGAGSGELFF. CDR3 sequence (DNA): TGCGCCAGCAGCTTGAGAACCCCTGGTCAGGGGGCAGGGTCCGGGGAGCTGTTTTTT. The chain recombines TRBV5-1 with TRBJ2-2; 8 bases agree with TRBD1. Germline CDR1 reads SGHRS; CDR2 reads YFSETQ. CDR3 length equals 19 residues. V was pared by 1 base and J by 6 bases, with 17 bases of the junction left unmatched.

The chain carries TRBV11-3 and TRBJ2-2; 8 nucleotides line up with TRBD1. The CDR3 has 15 amino acids. V shed 5 bases, J shed 2 bases, and the junction held 4 bases outside the gene matches. Germline CDR1 SGHNT, CDR2 YENEEA. The CDR3 DNA reads TGTGCCAGCAGCCCGGACAGGGCAAACACCGGGGAGCTGTTTTTT. Protein: CASSPDRANTGELFF.

The CDR3, as DNA: TGTGCCAGCAGTACGGGCAGGGGGCAGGACACTGAAGCTTTCTTT. This codes for CASSTGRGQDTEAFF. The chain couples TRBV6-5 to TRBJ1-1; 8 bases agree with TRBD1. The V gene end was trimmed by 5 bases and the J gene end by 3 bases; junction bases not matched to a gene: 8. The CDR3 has 15 residues. The germline gives CDR1 MNHEY, CDR2 SVGAGI.

CDR3 in amino acids: CASSISGTGELFF. The CDR3 region has the DNA TGTGCCAGTAGTATATCAGGCACCGGGGAGCTGTTTTTT. The chain has TRBV19 and TRBJ2-2; D is uncertain. The length of the CDR3 is 13 residues. Germline V gene data show CDR1 as LNHDA and CDR2 as SQIVND (reference sequence). V lost 2 bases to trimming and J lost 4 bases, with 5 bases between them.

J is TRBJ2-1 and V is TRBV11-2; D might be TRBD2 (6 bases). In germline, CDR1 is SGHAT, CDR2 FQNNGV. V lost 2 bases and J lost 4, with 18 bases in between. This CDR3 has 17 residues. Here the CDR3 reads CASSLTFRASVYNEQFF. CDR3 DNA: TGTGCCAGCAGCTTAACGTTTCGGGCTAGCGTTTACAATGAGCAGTTCTTC.

This clone came up a few times. This chain uses TRBV7-6 with TRBJ2-1; possible D gene TRBD2, 5 bases. V dropped 2 bases and J dropped 5 bases, with 13 bases sitting between them. Germline V gene data show CDR1 as SGHVS and CDR2 as FNYEAQ. CDR3 length: 15 residues. The CDR3 region has the DNA TGTGCCAGCAGCTTAATGTCTAGCTGGGACAATGAGCAGTTCTTC. It specifies CASSLMSSWDNEQFF.

This chain uses TRBV27 with TRBJ2-7; perhaps TRBD2 as D (7 bases). V was pared by 5 bases and J by 0 bases, with 17 bases between. The CDR3 runs to 16 residues. CDR1 is MNHEY, CDR2 SMNVEV, per germline (reference sequence). This chain's CDR3 is CASSPYGGGSSYEQYF. CDR3 in DNA: TGTGCCAGCAGTCCCTATGGGGGGGGCAGCTCCTACGAGCAGTACTTC.

V gene TRBV7-6 combines with J gene TRBJ1-6, with D hard to call. This CDR3 contains 13 residues. From germline, CDR1 is SGHVS and CDR2 FNYEAQ. The V end lost 7 bases, the J end lost 10 bases, and 14 bases lay between the germline ends. CDR3 loop: CASTAIESSPLHF. The CDR3 DNA sequence: TGTGCCAGCACCGCGATCGAATCCTCACCCCTCCACTTT.